This is a list of T cell receptor beta chains from one sample in a study of blood T cells in healthy people across ages. TCRdb redid the calling of the 5' RACE reads with MiXCR, one entry per CDR3 protein. The profile shows some 1.4 million distinct CDR3 sequences, around 42% of them singletons. Sequenced material: blood. These receptors were taken from a young woman in good health. Both conserved end residues are part of each CDR3. Fields, in order: V gene, J gene, D gene, clone size, CDR3 protein, CDR3 DNA. A D gene is named only where the DNA matches it firmly. Expanded clones get a size class; other rows say once, few or many, or leave the size out.

v_gene: TRBV5-1; j_gene: TRBJ2-5; d_gene: TRBD2; abundance: NA; CDR3aa: CASRIAGGPPQETQYF; CDR3nt: TGCGCCAGCAGGATAGCGGGAGGGCCCCCCCAAGAGACCCAGTACTTC
v_gene: TRBV6-5; j_gene: TRBJ1-3; d_gene: NA; abundance: many; CDR3aa: CASIPPTGSNTIYF; CDR3nt: TGTGCCAGCATTCCCCCCACCGGTTCCAACACCATATATTTT
v_gene: TRBV7-9; j_gene: TRBJ1-4; d_gene: NA; abundance: NA; CDR3aa: CASSSGGAIPAFNEKLFF; CDR3nt: TGTGCCAGCAGCTCTGGGGGTGCAATACCGGCCTTTAATGAAAAACTGTTTTTT
v_gene: TRBV2; j_gene: TRBJ2-1; d_gene: NA; abundance: NA; CDR3aa: CASSAEGGGSYNEQFF; CDR3nt: TGTGCCAGCAGTGCCGAGGGGGGAGGGTCCTACAATGAGCAGTTCTTC
v_gene: TRBV3-1; j_gene: TRBJ1-4; d_gene: TRBD1; abundance: NA; CDR3aa: CASRQDREKLFF; CDR3nt: TGTGCCAGCAGACAGGACAGGGAAAAACTGTTTTTT
v_gene: TRBV29-1; j_gene: TRBJ2-7; d_gene: NA; abundance: few; CDR3aa: CSVEEAVTGFGYEQYF; CDR3nt: TGCAGCGTTGAAGAGGCGGTGACAGGTTTTGGTTACGAGCAGTACTTC
v_gene: TRBV5-4; j_gene: TRBJ2-3; d_gene: TRBD2; abundance: NA; CDR3aa: CASSLELSGAQYF; CDR3nt: TGTGCCAGCAGCTTGGAGCTTAGCGGGGCGCAGTATTTT
v_gene: TRBV20-1; j_gene: TRBJ2-5; d_gene: NA; abundance: NA; CDR3aa: CSARGLRGGWQYF; CDR3nt: TGCAGTGCTAGAGGTCTCAGAGGGGGTTGGCAGTACTTC
v_gene: TRBV27; j_gene: TRBJ1-6; d_gene: NA; abundance: once; CDR3aa: CASRWYNSPLHF; CDR3nt: TGTGCCAGCCGGTGGTATAATTCACCCCTCCACTTT
v_gene: TRBV2; j_gene: TRBJ2-7; d_gene: TRBD2; abundance: NA; CDR3aa: CASSLLWASGRARSYEQYF; CDR3nt: TGTGCCAGCAGTCTACTTTGGGCTAGCGGGAGGGCCAGATCCTACGAGCAGTACTTC
v_gene: TRBV3-1; j_gene: TRBJ2-3; d_gene: TRBD2; abundance: few; CDR3aa: CASSSSERGPTDTQYF; CDR3nt: TGTGCCAGCAGCAGTAGCGAGCGGGGACCCACGGATACGCAGTATTTT
v_gene: TRBV10-3; j_gene: TRBJ2-7; d_gene: TRBD1; abundance: NA; CDR3aa: CAISTARQGSYNEQYF; CDR3nt: TGTGCCATCTCAACAGCCCGACAGGGTTCCTACAATGAGCAGTACTTC
v_gene: TRBV7-9; j_gene: TRBJ2-1; d_gene: NA; abundance: few; CDR3aa: CASRHGGVSYNEQFF; CDR3nt: TGTGCCAGCAGGCACGGAGGGGTCTCCTACAATGAGCAGTTCTTC
v_gene: TRBV25-1; j_gene: TRBJ2-3; d_gene: NA; abundance: few; CDR3aa: CASRDLSSGTPDTQYF; CDR3nt: TGTGCCAGCAGAGACCTTTCGTCGGGGACACCAGATACGCAGTATTTT
v_gene: TRBV20-1; j_gene: TRBJ2-7; d_gene: TRBD2; abundance: NA; CDR3aa: CSANALGTSGSYEQYF; CDR3nt: TGCAGTGCTAACGCTCTCGGGACTAGCGGATCCTACGAGCAGTACTTC
v_gene: TRBV5-1; j_gene: TRBJ2-1; d_gene: NA; abundance: many; CDR3aa: CASSLTGGPYNEQFF; CDR3nt: TGTGCCAGCAGCCTAACCGGGGGCCCATACAATGAGCAGTTCTTC
v_gene: TRBV2; j_gene: TRBJ1-4; d_gene: TRBD1; abundance: once; CDR3aa: CASSEGQGFGGVFF; CDR3nt: TGTGCCAGCAGTGAGGGACAGGGGTTCGGTGGGGTGTTTTTT
v_gene: TRBV6-1; j_gene: TRBJ2-3; d_gene: TRBD1; abundance: NA; CDR3aa: CASSGTGGRTDTQYF; CDR3nt: TGTGCCAGCAGTGGAACAGGGGGAAGGACAGATACGCAGTATTTT
v_gene: TRBV11-2; j_gene: TRBJ1-1; d_gene: NA; abundance: once; CDR3aa: CASRTNRGTEAFF; CDR3nt: TGTGCCAGCAGGACGAATCGGGGCACTGAAGCTTTCTTT
v_gene: TRBV12-3/TRBV12-4; j_gene: TRBJ2-5; d_gene: TRBD2; abundance: NA; CDR3aa: CASIGLAGDAQYF; CDR3nt: TGTGCCAGCATCGGACTAGCGGGAGACGCCCAGTACTTC
v_gene: TRBV11-2; j_gene: TRBJ2-7; d_gene: TRBD2; abundance: NA; CDR3aa: CASSLDGLAGGEQYF; CDR3nt: TGTGCCAGCAGCTTAGATGGACTAGCGGGAGGCGAGCAGTACTTC
v_gene: TRBV4-1; j_gene: TRBJ1-2; d_gene: NA; abundance: NA; CDR3aa: CASRQPGRGNYGYTF; CDR3nt: TGCGCCAGCAGACAACCGGGACGAGGAAACTATGGCTACACCTTC
v_gene: TRBV11-2; j_gene: TRBJ2-4; d_gene: TRBD2; abundance: few; CDR3aa: CASSSPRAMASGRLAKNIQYF; CDR3nt: TGTGCCAGCAGCTCCCCACGAGCCATGGCTAGCGGGAGACTAGCCAAAAACATTCAGTACTTC
v_gene: TRBV7-9; j_gene: TRBJ2-7; d_gene: NA; abundance: few; CDR3aa: CASSLQLSPYEQYF; CDR3nt: TGTGCCAGCAGCTTACAGCTATCCCCCTACGAGCAGTACTTC
v_gene: TRBV4-2; j_gene: TRBJ2-3; d_gene: NA; abundance: few; CDR3aa: CASSQDIYPSPVDTQYF; CDR3nt: TGTGCCAGCAGCCAAGACATTTATCCGAGCCCGGTGGATACGCAGTATTTT
v_gene: TRBV14; j_gene: TRBJ1-2; d_gene: NA; abundance: NA; CDR3aa: CASSQGRVRGYTF; CDR3nt: TGTGCCAGCAGCCAAGGTCGAGTTAGGGGCTACACCTTC
v_gene: TRBV7-3; j_gene: TRBJ2-3; d_gene: TRBD2; abundance: NA; CDR3aa: CASSLRAGGPPRDTQYF; CDR3nt: TGTGCCAGCAGCTTAAGGGCGGGGGGCCCCCCAAGGGATACGCAGTATTTT
v_gene: TRBV9; j_gene: TRBJ1-6; d_gene: TRBD1; abundance: NA; CDR3aa: CASSPGQGNSYNSPLHF; CDR3nt: TGTGCCAGCAGCCCCGGACAGGGCAATTCCTATAATTCACCCCTCCACTTT
v_gene: TRBV3-1; j_gene: TRBJ2-1; d_gene: NA; abundance: NA; CDR3aa: CASSQETTRPYNEQFF; CDR3nt: TGTGCCAGCAGCCAAGAAACAACTAGACCCTACAATGAGCAGTTCTTC
v_gene: TRBV12-3/TRBV12-4; j_gene: TRBJ2-7; d_gene: NA; abundance: NA; CDR3aa: CASSLDRFSAYEQYF; CDR3nt: TGTGCCAGCAGTTTAGACAGGTTCAGTGCCTACGAGCAGTACTTC
v_gene: TRBV21-1; j_gene: TRBJ2-5; d_gene: NA; abundance: few; CDR3aa: CASSKSQYF; CDR3nt: TGTGCCAGCAGCAAATCACAGTACTTC
v_gene: TRBV7-2; j_gene: TRBJ2-5; d_gene: TRBD1; abundance: NA; CDR3aa: CASSPDRGIETQYF; CDR3nt: TGTGCCAGCAGTCCGGACAGGGGTATCGAGACCCAGTACTTC
v_gene: TRBV6-1; j_gene: TRBJ2-1; d_gene: NA; abundance: few; CDR3aa: CASSGPTSQSYNEQFF; CDR3nt: TGTGCCAGCAGTGGCCCGACTAGTCAGTCCTACAATGAGCAGTTCTTC
v_gene: TRBV7-4; j_gene: TRBJ1-4; d_gene: NA; abundance: NA; CDR3aa: CASSLARRAFNEKLFF; CDR3nt: TGTGCCAGCAGCTTAGCCCGGCGAGCATTTAATGAAAAACTGTTTTTT